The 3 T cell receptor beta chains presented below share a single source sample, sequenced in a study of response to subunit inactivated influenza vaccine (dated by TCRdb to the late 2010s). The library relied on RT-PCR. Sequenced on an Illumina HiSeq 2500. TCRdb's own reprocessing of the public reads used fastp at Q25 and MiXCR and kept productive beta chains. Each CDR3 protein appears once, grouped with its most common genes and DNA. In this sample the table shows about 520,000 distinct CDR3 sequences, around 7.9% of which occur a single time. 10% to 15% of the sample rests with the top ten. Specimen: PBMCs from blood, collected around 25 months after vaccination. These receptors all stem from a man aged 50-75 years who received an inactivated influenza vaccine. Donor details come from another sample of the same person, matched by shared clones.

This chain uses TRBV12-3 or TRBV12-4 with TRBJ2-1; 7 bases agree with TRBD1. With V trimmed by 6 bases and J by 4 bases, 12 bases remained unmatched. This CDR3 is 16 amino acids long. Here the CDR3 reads CASSSGTALFYNEQFF. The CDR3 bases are TGTGCCAGCAGCTCCGGGACAGCACTATTTTACAATGAGCAGTTCTTC.

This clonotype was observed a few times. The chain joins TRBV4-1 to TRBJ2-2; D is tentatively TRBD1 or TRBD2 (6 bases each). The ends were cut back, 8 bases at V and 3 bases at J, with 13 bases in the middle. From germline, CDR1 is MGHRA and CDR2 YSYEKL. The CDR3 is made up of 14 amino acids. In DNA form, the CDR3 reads TGCGCCAGCTCGGGGGACACATACACCGGGGAGCTGTTTTTT. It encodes CASSGDTYTGELFF.

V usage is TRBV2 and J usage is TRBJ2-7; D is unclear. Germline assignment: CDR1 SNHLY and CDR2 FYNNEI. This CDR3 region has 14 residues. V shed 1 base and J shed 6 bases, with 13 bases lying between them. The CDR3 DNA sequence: TGTGCCAGCAGTGAAGTCGGCCAGGCAGGCGAGCAGTACTTC. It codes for CASSEVGQAGEQYF. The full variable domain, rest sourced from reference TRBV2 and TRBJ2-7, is EPEVTQTPSHQVTQMGQEVILRCVPISNHLYFYWYRQILGQKVEFLVSFYNNEISEKSEIFDDQFSVERPDGSNFTLKIRSTKLEDSAMYFCASSEVGQAGEQYFGPGTRLTVT.